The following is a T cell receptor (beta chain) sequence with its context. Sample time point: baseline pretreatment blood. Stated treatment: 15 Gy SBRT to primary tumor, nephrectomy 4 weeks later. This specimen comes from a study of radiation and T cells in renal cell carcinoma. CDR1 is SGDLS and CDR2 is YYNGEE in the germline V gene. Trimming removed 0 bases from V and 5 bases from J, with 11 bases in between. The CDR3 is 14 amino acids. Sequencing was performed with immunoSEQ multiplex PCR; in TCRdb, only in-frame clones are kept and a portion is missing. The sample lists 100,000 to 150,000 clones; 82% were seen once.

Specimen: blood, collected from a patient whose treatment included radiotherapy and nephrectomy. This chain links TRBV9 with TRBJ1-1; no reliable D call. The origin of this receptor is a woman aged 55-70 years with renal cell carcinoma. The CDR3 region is CASSVVIAGTEAFF. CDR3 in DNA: TGTGCCAGCAGCGTAGTAATCGCAGGAACTGAAGCTTTCTTT.